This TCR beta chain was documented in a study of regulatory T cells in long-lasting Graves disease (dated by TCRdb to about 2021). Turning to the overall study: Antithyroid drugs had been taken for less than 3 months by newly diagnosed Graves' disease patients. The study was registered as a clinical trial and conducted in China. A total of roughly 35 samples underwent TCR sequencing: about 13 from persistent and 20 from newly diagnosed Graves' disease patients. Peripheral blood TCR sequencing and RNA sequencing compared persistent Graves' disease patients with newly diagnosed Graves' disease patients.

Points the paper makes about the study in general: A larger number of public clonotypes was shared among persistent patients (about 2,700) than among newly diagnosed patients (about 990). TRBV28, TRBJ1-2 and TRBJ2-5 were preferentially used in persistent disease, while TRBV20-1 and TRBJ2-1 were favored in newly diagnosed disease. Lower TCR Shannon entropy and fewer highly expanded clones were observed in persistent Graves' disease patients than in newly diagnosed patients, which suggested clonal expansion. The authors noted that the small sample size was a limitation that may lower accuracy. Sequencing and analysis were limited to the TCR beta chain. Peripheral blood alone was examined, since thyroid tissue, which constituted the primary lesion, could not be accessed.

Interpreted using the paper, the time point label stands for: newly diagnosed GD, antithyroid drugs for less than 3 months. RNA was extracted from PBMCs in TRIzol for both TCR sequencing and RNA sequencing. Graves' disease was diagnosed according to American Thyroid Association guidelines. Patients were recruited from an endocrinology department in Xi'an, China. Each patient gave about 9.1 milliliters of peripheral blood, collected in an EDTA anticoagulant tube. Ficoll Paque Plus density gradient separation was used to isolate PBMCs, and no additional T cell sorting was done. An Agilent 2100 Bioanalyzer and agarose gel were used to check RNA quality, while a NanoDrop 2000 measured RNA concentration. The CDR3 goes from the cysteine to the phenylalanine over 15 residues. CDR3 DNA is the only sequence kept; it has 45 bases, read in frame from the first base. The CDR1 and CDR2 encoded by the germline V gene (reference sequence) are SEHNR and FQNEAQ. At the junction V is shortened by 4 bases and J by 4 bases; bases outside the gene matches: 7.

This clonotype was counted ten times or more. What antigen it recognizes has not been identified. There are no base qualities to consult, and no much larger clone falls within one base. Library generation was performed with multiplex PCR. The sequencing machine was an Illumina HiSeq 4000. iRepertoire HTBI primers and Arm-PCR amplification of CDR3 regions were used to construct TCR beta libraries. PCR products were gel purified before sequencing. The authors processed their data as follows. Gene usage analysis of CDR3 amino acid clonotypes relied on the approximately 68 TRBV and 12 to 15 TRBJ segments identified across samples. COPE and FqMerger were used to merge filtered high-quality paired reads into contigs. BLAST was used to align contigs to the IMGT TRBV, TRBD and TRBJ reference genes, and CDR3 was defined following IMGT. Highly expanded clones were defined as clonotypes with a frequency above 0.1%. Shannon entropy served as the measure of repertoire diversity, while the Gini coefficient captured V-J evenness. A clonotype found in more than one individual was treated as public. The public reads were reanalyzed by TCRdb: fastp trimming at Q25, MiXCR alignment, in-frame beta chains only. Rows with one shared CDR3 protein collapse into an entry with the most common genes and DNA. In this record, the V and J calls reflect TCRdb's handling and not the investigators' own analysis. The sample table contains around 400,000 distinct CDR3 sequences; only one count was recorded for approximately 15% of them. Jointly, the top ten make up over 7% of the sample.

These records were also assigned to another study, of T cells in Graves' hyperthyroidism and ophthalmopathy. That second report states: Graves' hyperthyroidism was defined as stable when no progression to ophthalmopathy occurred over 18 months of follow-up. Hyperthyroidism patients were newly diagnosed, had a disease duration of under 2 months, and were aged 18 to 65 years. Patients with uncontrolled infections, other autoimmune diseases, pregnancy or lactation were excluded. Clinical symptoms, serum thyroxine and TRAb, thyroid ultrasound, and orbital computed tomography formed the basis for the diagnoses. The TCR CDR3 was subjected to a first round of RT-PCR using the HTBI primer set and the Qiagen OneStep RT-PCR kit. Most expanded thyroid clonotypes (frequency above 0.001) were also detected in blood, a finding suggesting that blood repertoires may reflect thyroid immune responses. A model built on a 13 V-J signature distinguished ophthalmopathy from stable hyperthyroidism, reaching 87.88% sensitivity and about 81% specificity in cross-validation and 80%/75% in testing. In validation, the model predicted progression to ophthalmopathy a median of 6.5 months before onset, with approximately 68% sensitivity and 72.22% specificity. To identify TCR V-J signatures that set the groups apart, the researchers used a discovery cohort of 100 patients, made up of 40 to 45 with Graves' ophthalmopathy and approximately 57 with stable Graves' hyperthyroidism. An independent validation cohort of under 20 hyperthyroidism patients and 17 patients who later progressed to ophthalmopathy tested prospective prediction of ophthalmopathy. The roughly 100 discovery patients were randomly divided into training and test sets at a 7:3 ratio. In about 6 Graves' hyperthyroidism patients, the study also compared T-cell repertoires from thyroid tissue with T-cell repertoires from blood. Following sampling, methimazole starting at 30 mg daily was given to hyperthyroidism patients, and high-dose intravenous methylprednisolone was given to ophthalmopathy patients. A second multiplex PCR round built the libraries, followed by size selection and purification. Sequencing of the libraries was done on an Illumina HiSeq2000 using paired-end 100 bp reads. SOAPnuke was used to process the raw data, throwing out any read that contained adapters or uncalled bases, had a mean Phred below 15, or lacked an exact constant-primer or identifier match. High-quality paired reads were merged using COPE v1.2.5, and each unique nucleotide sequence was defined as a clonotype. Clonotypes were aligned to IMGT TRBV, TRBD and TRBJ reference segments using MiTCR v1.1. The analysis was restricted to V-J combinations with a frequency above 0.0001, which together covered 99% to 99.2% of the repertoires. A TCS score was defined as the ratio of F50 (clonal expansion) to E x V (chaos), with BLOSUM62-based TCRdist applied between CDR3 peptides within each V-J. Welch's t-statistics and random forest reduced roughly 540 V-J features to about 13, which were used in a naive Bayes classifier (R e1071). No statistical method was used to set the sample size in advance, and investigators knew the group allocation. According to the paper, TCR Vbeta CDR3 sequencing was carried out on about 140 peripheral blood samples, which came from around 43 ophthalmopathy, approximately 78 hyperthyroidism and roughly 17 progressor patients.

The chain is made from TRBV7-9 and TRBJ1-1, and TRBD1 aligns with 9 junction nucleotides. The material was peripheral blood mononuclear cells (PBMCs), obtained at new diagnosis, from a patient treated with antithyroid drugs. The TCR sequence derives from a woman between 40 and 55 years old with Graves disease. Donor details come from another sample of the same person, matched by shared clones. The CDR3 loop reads CASSSPGQGSTEAFF. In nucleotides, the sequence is TGTGCCAGCAGCTCCCCTGGACAGGGGAGCACTGAAGCTTTCTTT.